What follows are 30 T cell receptor beta chains derived from one specimen sequenced in a study of shared clonotypes between healthy human individuals. The naive CD8 fraction comprised CD45RO-negative cells positively selected for CCR7 and excluded terminally differentiated effector memory CD45RA+ cells. Clones were read by immunoSEQ multiplex PCR, and TCRdb kept only the in-frame ones, dropping some. The data show some 2 million clones, about 95% seen once. The sequenced sample consisted of naive CD8+ T cells sorted from blood. These receptors were taken from a man aged 18 to 29 in good health.

This clone is a singleton in its sample. The chain recombines TRBV30 with TRBJ2-5; 9 nucleotides line up with TRBD1. The DNA matches TRBJ2-7 better at its end, which makes the J call doubtful. This CDR3 has 14 residues. Germline CDR1 reads GTSNPN; CDR2 reads SVGIG (reference sequence). CDR3 residues: CAWSPGTGRHEQYF. The DNA of the CDR3 is TGTGCCTGGAGCCCCGGGACAGGGCGCCACGAGCAGTACTTC.

In the case of this clone: This specimen includes other DNA sequences encoding the same CDR3. The rearrangement joins TRBV4-1 to TRBJ2-7; D call uncertain. CDR1 and CDR2 from the germline V gene are MGHRA and YSYEKL. Trimming cost V 0 bases and J 0 bases, with 9 bases left between them. This CDR3 is built from 15 residues. In DNA form, the CDR3 reads TGCGCCAGCAGCCAAGATAGCTCCATCTCCTACGAGCAGTACTTC. Translation gives CASSQDSSISYEQYF.

This chain links TRBV7-9 with TRBJ2-3; D gene ambiguous. This CDR3 is 15 amino acids long. V shed 5 bases and J shed 0 bases, with 12 bases lying between them. The germline V gene encodes CDR1 SEHNR and CDR2 FQNEAQ (reference sequence). CDR3 DNA sequence: TGTGCCAGCAGCCTCAACCGCAGGAGCACAGATACGCAGTATTTT. Protein product: CASSLNRRSTDTQYF.

This clone was recorded once. The sample carries other DNA sequences with the same CDR3. The chain links TRBV28 to TRBJ2-7; D remains ambiguous. V lost 2 bases and J lost 3, with 11 bases in between. The germline V gene encodes CDR1 MDHEN and CDR2 SYDVKM. The CDR3 is 14 residues long. For the CDR3, the DNA is TGTGCCAGCAGTTTACGTGGCTTCAGCTACGAGCAGTACTTC. Translating gives CASSLRGFSYEQYF.

This sequence joins TRBV28 and TRBJ2-7, with 14 bases identical to TRBD2. The germline V gene has CDR1 MDHEN and CDR2 SYDVKM. The CDR3 extends over 15 amino acids. V dropped 6 bases and J dropped 6; count of bases not matched to a gene: 7. The CDR3: CASRDAGLAGGEQYF. CDR3 in DNA: TGTGCCAGCAGGGATGCTGGACTAGCGGGAGGCGAGCAGTACTTC.

The chain employs TRBV25-1 and TRBJ1-2; TRBD1 matches at 9 bases. The length of the CDR3 is 14 residues. Germline values: CDR1 MGHDK, CDR2 SYGVNS. V was pared by 3 bases and J by 4 bases, with 3 bases of the junction left unmatched. The CDR3 nucleotides read TGTGCCAGCAGTGACCACAGGGGGCTCTATGGCTACACCTTC. Translation: CASSDHRGLYGYTF.

This rearrangement joins TRBV2 to TRBJ2-5; D may be TRBD2 (6 bases). In germline, CDR1 is SNHLY, CDR2 FYNNEI. V lost 7 bases, J lost 4 bases, and 13 bases lay in between. The CDR3 consists of 13 residues. CDR3 sequence reads: CASTGVGLETQYF. The CDR3 coding sequence is TGTGCCAGCACAGGAGTGGGACTAGAGACCCAGTACTTC.

This chain links TRBV6-1 with TRBJ2-7; D perhaps matches TRBD2 (5 bases). Trimming cost V 2 bases and J 4 bases, with 15 bases left between them. The length of the CDR3 is 15 residues. From germline, CDR1 is MNHNS and CDR2 SASEGT. Here the CDR3 DNA reads TGTGCCAGCAGTGAACCGGCAGCGGTGGGATACGAGCAGTACTTC. Translated, it gives CASSEPAAVGYEQYF.

The V and J genes are TRBV28 and TRBJ2-1, with unresolved D. V was trimmed by 8 bases and J by 0 bases, leaving 5 bases between them. The CDR3 contains 12 residues. Germline V gene data show CDR1 as MDHEN and CDR2 as SYDVKM. The CDR3 loop reads CASFDSYNEQFF. DNA of the CDR3: TGTGCCAGCTTCGACTCCTACAATGAGCAGTTCTTC.

Of note for this clone: Distinct nucleotide sequences in the sample also encode this CDR3. V usage is TRBV27 and J usage is TRBJ1-4, with D perhaps matching TRBD1 (6 bases). Trimming cost V 5 bases and J 1 base, with 8 bases left between them. CDR3 size: 14 residues. CDR1 is MNHEY, CDR2 SMNVEV, per germline (reference sequence). The CDR3 sequence is CASSPQGTNEKLFF. The CDR3 bases are TGTGCCAGCAGTCCACAGGGAACTAATGAAAAACTGTTTTTT.

The chain couples TRBV18 to TRBJ2-1; 9 bases agree with TRBD2. The V gene's germline CDR1 is KGHSH and CDR2 LQKENI. V shed 5 bases, J shed 5 bases, and the junction held 7 bases outside the gene matches. This CDR3 is built from 15 residues. The CDR3 reads CASSATSGYDNEQFF. DNA of the CDR3: TGTGCCAGCTCAGCGACTAGCGGATATGACAATGAGCAGTTCTTC.

The rearrangement joins TRBV10-2 to TRBJ2-1; D is uncertain. The V end lost 9 bases, the J end lost 8 bases, and 11 bases lay between the germline ends. There are 11 residues in the CDR3. Looked up from germline, CDR1 is WSHSY and CDR2 is SAAADI. CDR3 amino acids: CASADAHEQFF. CDR3 DNA sequence: TGCGCCAGTGCGGATGCCCATGAGCAGTTCTTC.

On this clone: At the DNA level, this CDR3 is encoded by other sequences in the same sample as well. CDR3 residues: CSVAGGDEKLFF. The CDR3 nucleotides read TGCAGCGTTGCGGGGGGTGATGAAAAACTGTTTTTT. The V and J genes are TRBV29-1 and TRBJ1-4; D possibly corresponds to TRBD1 (5 bases). CDR1 SQVTM and CDR2 ANQGSEA come from the germline V gene. V was cut by 4 bases and J by 6 bases, with 9 bases left in between. CDR3 size: 12 residues.

The V gene is TRBV7-2, the J gene TRBJ2-7, with 9 bases lining up with TRBD1. Germline values: CDR1 SGHTA, CDR2 FQGNSA. V gave up 1 base and J gave up 4 bases; unmatched junction bases: 11. This CDR3 contains 17 residues. The DNA for the CDR3 is TGTGCCAGCAGCTTAGAATGGTCGGGACAGGGAGTTTACGAGCAGTACTTC. It specifies CASSLEWSGQGVYEQYF.

This clone was found once. The CDR3 region is CSAGFDSSGANVLTF. Here the CDR3 DNA reads TGCAGCGCTGGCTTCGACAGCTCTGGGGCCAACGTCCTGACTTTC. V and J are TRBV29-1 and TRBJ2-6, with a weak D call TRBD1 (5 bases). Per the germline V gene, CDR1 is SQVTM and CDR2 is ANQGSEA. The V end was cut by 7 bases, the J end by 0 bases, with 13 bases between. CDR3 length equals 15 residues.

The genes are TRBV19 and TRBJ1-2; D not certain. The CDR3 length is 13 residues. Deletions cut 6 bases from V and 8 bases from J, with 16 bases between. Germline V gene lookup returns CDR1 LNHDA and CDR2 SQIVND (reference sequence). CDR3 coding DNA: TGTGCCAGTAGGTCGGCACTAACGGGCGGCTACACCTTC. This encodes CASRSALTGGYTF.

The gene calls are TRBV15 and TRBJ1-2; D ambiguous. Trimming pared 0 bases from V and 3 bases from J, leaving 17 bases between. This CDR3 is built from 17 residues. The germline gives CDR1 LNHNV, CDR2 YYDKDF (reference sequence). The CDR3 region is CATSRDSFSAIDYGYTF. CDR3 coding DNA: TGTGCCACCAGCAGAGATAGCTTTTCGGCTATAGACTATGGCTACACCTTC.

The chain couples TRBV5-6 to TRBJ1-5, with a tentative D call TRBD1 (5 bases). Trimming took 5 bases from V and 4 from J, leaving 13 bases between them. The CDR3 is 14 residues long. Germline values: CDR1 SGHDT, CDR2 YYEEEE. The CDR3 bases are TGTGCCAGCAGTTCTGGGACGGTAAATCAGCCCCAGCATTTT. Translating gives CASSSGTVNQPQHF.

The rearrangement joins TRBV30 to TRBJ1-1; D uncertain. Trimming removed 3 bases from V and 3 bases from J, with 2 bases in between. The germline V gene encodes CDR1 GTSNPN and CDR2 SVGIG (reference sequence). This CDR3 comprises 10 residues. The CDR3 region is CAWRDTEAFF. DNA for the CDR3: TGTGCCTGGAGGGACACTGAAGCTTTCTTT.

The gene calls are TRBV9 and TRBJ2-1; D is unclear. Germline lookup yields CDR1 SGDLS and CDR2 YYNGEE. Deletions cut 3 bases from V and 5 bases from J, with 12 bases between. This CDR3 has 14 amino acids. The CDR3 DNA is TGTGCCAGCAGCGGGGGTAGGTCGGACAATGAGCAGTTCTTC. It yields the protein CASSGGRSDNEQFF.

The V call is TRBV19, the J call TRBJ2-2; D might be TRBD1 (7 bases). This CDR3 is built from 13 residues. With 8 bases removed from V and 5 bases from J, the gap between germline ends came to 12 bases. From germline, CDR1 is LNHDA and CDR2 SQIVND (reference sequence). The CDR3 loop reads CASSQGGTGELFF. In DNA, the CDR3 is TGTGCCAGTTCCCAGGGGGGAACCGGGGAGCTGTTTTTT. Supplemented by reference TRBV19 and TRBJ2-2, the full variable domain reads DGGITQSPKYLFRKEGQNVTLSCEQNLNHDAMYWYRQDPGQGLRLIYYSQIVNDFQKGDIAEGYSVSREKKESFPLTVTSAQKNPTAFYLCASSQGGTGELFFGEGSRLTVL.

CDR3 sequence: CASREPGAANTGELFF. CDR3 sequence (DNA): TGTGCCAGCCGAGAGCCGGGGGCGGCGAACACCGGGGAGCTGTTTTTT. The rearrangement joins TRBV2 to TRBJ2-2; D might be TRBD1 or TRBD2, each matching 6 bases. V was shortened by 8 bases and J by 0 bases, with 16 bases between the two germline ends. CDR1 and CDR2 from the germline V gene are SNHLY and FYNNEI. The CDR3 loop spans 16 amino acids.

With respect to this clone: The same CDR3 is also encoded by other DNA sequences in this sample. The chain couples TRBV6-1 to TRBJ2-6; D gene uncertain. The CDR3 contains 14 residues. Germline CDR1 is MNHNS and CDR2 is SASEGT. V was cut by 3 bases and J by 0 bases, with 3 bases left in between. The DNA for the CDR3 is TGTGCCAGCAGTGAGGGCTCTGGGGCCAACGTCCTGACTTTC. This codes for CASSEGSGANVLTF.

V and J are TRBV28 and TRBJ2-5; TRBD2 might be the D (6 bases). The CDR3 spans 14 residues. Trimming took off 5 bases at V and 3 bases at J, with 13 bases between the two ends. CDR1 MDHEN and CDR2 SYDVKM come from the germline V gene. CDR3 residues: CASSPTGGKETQYF. The CDR3 DNA reads as TGTGCCAGCAGTCCGACTGGGGGGAAAGAGACCCAGTACTTC.

In the case of this clone: Other DNA sequences within the sample encode an identical CDR3. The chain uses TRBV27 and TRBJ1-1; D not resolved. This CDR3 spans 13 amino acids. Germline CDR1 and CDR2: MNHEY and SMNVEV (reference sequence). Trimming stripped 2 bases from V and 1 base from J, with 5 bases between. The CDR3 region is CASSLGRNTEAFF. The CDR3, as DNA: TGTGCCAGCAGTTTAGGTCGGAACACTGAAGCTTTCTTT.

The chain employs TRBV7-9 and TRBJ2-4, with a weak D call TRBD1 (6 bases). CDR1 is SEHNR, CDR2 FQNEAQ, per germline (reference sequence). With 2 bases removed from V and 8 bases from J, the gap between germline ends came to 13 bases. This CDR3 comprises 14 residues. CDR3 sequence (DNA): TGTGCCAGCAGCTTACCGACGGGACAAGACATTCAGTACTTC. Translating it yields CASSLPTGQDIQYF.

This clone was recorded once. V usage is TRBV27 and J usage is TRBJ1-1; D not resolved. The CDR3 has 13 amino acids. The V end was cut by 5 bases, the J end by 6 bases, with 13 bases between. CDR1 and CDR2 (germline): MNHEY, SMNVEV (reference sequence). The CDR3 DNA reads TGTGCCAGCAGTCCGGGGATTTTCTCTGAAGCTTTCTTT. It specifies CASSPGIFSEAFF.

This clone was observed a single time. This chain connects TRBV4-1 to TRBJ1-3; D is unresolved. This CDR3 is built from 16 residues. The V gene lost 0 bases and the J gene lost 0 bases, with 9 bases spanning the gap. Germline-derived CDR1 and CDR2 are MGHRA and YSYEKL. The CDR3 coding sequence is TGCGCCAGCAGCCAAGACCCGGGCCGCTCTGGAAACACCATATATTTT. As protein: CASSQDPGRSGNTIYF.

The chain recombines TRBV5-4 with TRBJ1-4; 9 bases agree with TRBD1. The CDR3 runs 17 residues. Germline V gene data show CDR1 as SGHNT and CDR2 as YYREEE (reference sequence). Trimming cost V 4 bases and J 0 bases; bases outside gene matches: 7. CDR3: CASSIGQGSATNEKLFF. CDR3 DNA sequence: TGTGCCAGCAGCATCGGACAGGGGAGTGCAACTAATGAAAAACTGTTTTTT. The variable domain in full, with the rest retrieved from reference TRBV5-4 and TRBJ1-4, is ETGVTQSPTHLIKTRGQQVTLRCSSQSGHNTVSWYQQALGQGPQFIFQYYREEENGRGNFPPRFSGLQFPNYSSELNVNALELDDSALYLCASSIGQGSATNEKLFFGSGTQLSVL.

Details on this clone: The sample holds other DNA sequences that translate to the same CDR3. The chain carries TRBV30 and TRBJ2-7, with TRBD2 identical over 7 bases. Germline V gene lookup returns CDR1 GTSNPN and CDR2 SVGIG (reference sequence). This CDR3 is 13 amino acids long. The J segment lost 3 bases and the V segment lost 1 base, leaving 3 bases of the junction unmatched. Written as DNA, the CDR3 is TGTGCCTGGAGTGGCGGGAGTGACTACGAGCAGTACTTC. It specifies CAWSGGSDYEQYF.